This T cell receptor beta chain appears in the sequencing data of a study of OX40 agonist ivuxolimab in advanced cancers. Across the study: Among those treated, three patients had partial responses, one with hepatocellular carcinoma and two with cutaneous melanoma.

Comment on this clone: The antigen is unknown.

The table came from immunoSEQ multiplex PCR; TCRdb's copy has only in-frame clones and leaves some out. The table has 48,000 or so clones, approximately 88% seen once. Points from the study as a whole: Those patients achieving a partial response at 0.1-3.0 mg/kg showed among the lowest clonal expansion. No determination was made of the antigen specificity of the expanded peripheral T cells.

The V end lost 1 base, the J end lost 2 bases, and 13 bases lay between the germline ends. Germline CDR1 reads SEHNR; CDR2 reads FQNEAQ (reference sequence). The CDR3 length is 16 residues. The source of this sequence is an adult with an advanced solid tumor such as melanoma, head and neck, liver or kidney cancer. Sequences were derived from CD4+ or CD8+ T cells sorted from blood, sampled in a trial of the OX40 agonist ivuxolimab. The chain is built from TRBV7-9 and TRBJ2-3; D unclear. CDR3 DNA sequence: TGTGCCAGCAGCTTAGTATCCGGACGGAACACAGATACGCAGTATTTT. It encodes CASSLVSGRNTDTQYF.